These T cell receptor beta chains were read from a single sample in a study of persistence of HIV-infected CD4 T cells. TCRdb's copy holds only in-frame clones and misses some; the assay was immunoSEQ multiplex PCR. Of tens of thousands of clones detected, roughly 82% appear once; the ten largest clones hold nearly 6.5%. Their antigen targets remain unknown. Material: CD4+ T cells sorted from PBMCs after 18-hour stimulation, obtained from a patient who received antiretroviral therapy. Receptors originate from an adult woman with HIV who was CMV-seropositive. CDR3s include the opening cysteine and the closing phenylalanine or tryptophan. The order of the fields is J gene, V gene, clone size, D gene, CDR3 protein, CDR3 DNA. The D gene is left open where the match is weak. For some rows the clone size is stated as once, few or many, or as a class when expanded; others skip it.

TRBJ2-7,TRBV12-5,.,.,CASSRDVRTYEQYF,TGTGCTAGTTCCCGGGATGTCCGAACCTACGAGCAGTACTTC
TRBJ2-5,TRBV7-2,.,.,CASKTTGGETQYF,TGTGCCAGCAAAACCACTGGAGGGGAGACCCAGTACTTC
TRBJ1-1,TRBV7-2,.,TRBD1,CASSLDRVSEAFF,TGTGCCAGCAGCTTGGACAGGGTTTCTGAAGCTTTCTTT
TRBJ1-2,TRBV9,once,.,CASSVGQSYGYTF,TGTGCCAGCAGCGTAGGGCAGAGCTATGGCTACACCTTC
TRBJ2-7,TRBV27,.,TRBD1,CASSLSGTGAGEQYF,TGTGCCAGCAGTTTATCTGGGACAGGGGCCGGCGAGCAGTACTTC
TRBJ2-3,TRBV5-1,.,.,CASSLVSAHLADTQYF,TGCGCCAGCAGCTTGGTTTCGGCACACCTAGCAGATACGCAGTATTTT
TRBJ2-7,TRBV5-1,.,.,CASSPPLMDEQYF,TGCGCCAGCAGCCCCCCCCTCATGGACGAGCAGTACTTC
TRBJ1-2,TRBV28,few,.,CASSIQGGYGYTF,TGTGCCAGCAGCATCCAGGGAGGCTATGGCTACACCTTC
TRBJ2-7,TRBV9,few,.,CASSAQGHLDTYEQYF,TGTGCCAGCAGCGCGCAGGGACACCTAGATACCTACGAGCAGTACTTC
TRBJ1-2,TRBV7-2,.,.,CASSFGRGGGNYGYTF,TGTGCCAGCAGCTTTGGAAGGGGCGGTGGGAACTATGGCTACACCTTC
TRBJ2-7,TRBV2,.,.,CASRPEKSPEQYF,TGTGCCAGCAGGCCGGAAAAGTCGCCCGAGCAGTACTTC
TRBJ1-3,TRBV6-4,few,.,CASSDSSRGRTRGAAIYF,TGTGCCAGCAGTGACTCGAGTCGGGGGAGGACCCGAGGGGCAGCCATATATTTT
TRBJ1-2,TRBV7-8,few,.,CASSLAGGLNYGYTF,TGTGCCAGCAGCTTAGCGGGAGGACTTAACTATGGCTACACCTTC
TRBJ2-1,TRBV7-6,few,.,CASSLSLGNYNEQFF,TGTGCCAGCAGCTTGAGTCTAGGCAATTACAATGAGCAGTTCTTC
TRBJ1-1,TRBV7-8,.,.,CASSLRSKAEAFF,TGTGCCAGCAGCTTAAGGTCGAAGGCTGAAGCTTTCTTT
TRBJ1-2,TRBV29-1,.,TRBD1,CSGDRGAYGYTF,TGCAGCGGAGACAGGGGGGCCTATGGCTACACCTTC
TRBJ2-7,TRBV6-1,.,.,CASSEGGIDYEQYF,TGTGCCAGCAGTGAGGGGGGAATCGACTACGAGCAGTACTTC
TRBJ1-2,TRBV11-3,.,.,CASSMVEGRPNYGYTF,TGTGCCAGCAGCATGGTTGAGGGGCGCCCGAACTATGGCTACACCTTC
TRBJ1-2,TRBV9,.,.,CASGSNYGYTF,TGTGCCAGCGGAAGTAACTATGGCTACACCTTC